This T cell receptor (beta chain) was observed in a study of read filtering for tumor transcriptome and immune sequencing. This clonotype counts as medium-sized. The library was built from 400 ng RNA with molecular barcoded adaptors for alpha/delta and beta/gamma chains. MiXCR, applied by TCRdb to the reads, yields one record per CDR3 protein. The sample comprises fewer than 25,000 distinct CDR3 sequences, about 22% of which are singletons, and 45% to 50% rests with the top ten. Trimming took 1 base from V and 6 from J, leaving 13 bases between them. CDR3 length equals 13 residues. Looked up from germline, CDR1 is DFQATT and CDR2 is SNEGSKA (reference sequence).

The receptor was isolated from a donor at least 40 years old with multiple myeloma. The chain recombines TRBV20-1 with TRBJ2-7; tentatively, D is TRBD1 or TRBD2 (6 bases each). The sample comprised a population of CD138-negative cells sorted from bone marrow. The DNA for the CDR3 is TGCAGTGCTAGAGCCGCCGAGGGGGGCGAGCAGTACTTC. This gives the protein CSARAAEGGEQYF.